This entry describes one T cell receptor (beta chain). The data stem from a study of early T cells in non-severe SARS-CoV-2 infection. Study as a whole: Bulk RNA from unsorted whole blood was sequenced; chains were unpaired.

The CDR3 runs 13 residues. Deletions cut 1 base from V and 14 bases from J, with 15 bases between. The germline CDR1 and CDR2 sequences are DFQATT and SNEGSKA (reference sequence). Each CDR3 protein gets one entry after TCRdb re-called the 5' RACE reads with MiXCR. Of some 98,000 distinct CDR3 sequences listed, around 16% are singletons. The genes are TRBV20-1 and TRBJ1-6; the D is unclear. The TCR originated in an adult who was a healthcare worker with PCR-confirmed SARS-CoV-2 infection or an uninfected control (not recorded which). The source material was whole blood. The CDR3, as DNA: TGCAGTGCTAGAGTTGAAAGCTTCGGCACCCTCCACTTT. Protein: CSARVESFGTLHF.